Detailed here is one T cell receptor (beta chain). Its target is not known. TCRdb reanalysed the 5' RACE reads using MiXCR and keeps one entry per CDR3 protein. Of 150,000 to 200,000 distinct CDR3 sequences listed, 25% to 40% are singletons. The source of the sample is a study of T-cell memory formation after mild COVID-19. Overall study findings and caveats: CD4+ contracting clones were mainly CM and EM; CD8+ ones, EMRA.

The CDR3 spans 15 residues. CDR1 and CDR2 from the germline V gene are SEHNR and FQNEAQ (reference sequence). V gave up 10 bases and J gave up 1 base, with 18 bases separating them. The source material was PBMCs or a T cell subset sorted from them (not recorded which). The V call is TRBV7-9, the J call TRBJ2-3, with D tentatively TRBD1 (5 bases). This TCR was recovered from an adult woman who had mild COVID-19 (a few samples of this study predate the infection). Cell type and time point are not known. The CDR3 sequence: CAIQKGAGRTDTQYF. The DNA for the CDR3 is TGTGCCATCCAAAAAGGGGCAGGCCGCACAGATACGCAGTATTTT.